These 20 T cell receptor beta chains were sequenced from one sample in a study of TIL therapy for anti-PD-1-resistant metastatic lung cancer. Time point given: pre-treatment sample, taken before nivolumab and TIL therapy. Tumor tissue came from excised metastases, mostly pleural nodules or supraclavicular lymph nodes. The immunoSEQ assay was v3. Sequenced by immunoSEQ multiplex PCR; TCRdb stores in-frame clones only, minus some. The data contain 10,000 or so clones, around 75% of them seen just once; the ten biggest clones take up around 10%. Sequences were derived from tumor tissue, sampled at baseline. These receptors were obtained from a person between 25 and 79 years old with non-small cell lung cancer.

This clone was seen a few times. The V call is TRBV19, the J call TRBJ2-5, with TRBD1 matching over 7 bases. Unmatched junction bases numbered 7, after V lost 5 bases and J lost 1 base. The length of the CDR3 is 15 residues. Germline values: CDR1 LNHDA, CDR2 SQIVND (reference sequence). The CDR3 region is CASSDRVNLQETQYF. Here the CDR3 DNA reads TGTGCCAGTAGTGACAGGGTGAACCTCCAAGAGACCCAGTACTTC.

The CDR3 sequence: CASTLTGVGNTIYF. The CDR3 DNA reads TGTGCCAGTACCCTGACAGGGGTCGGAAACACCATATATTTT. The chain uses TRBV19 and TRBJ1-3; 8 nucleotides agree with TRBD1. The CDR3 spans 14 residues. The germline V gene has CDR1 LNHDA and CDR2 SQIVND (reference sequence). Trimming took 7 bases from V and 4 from J; bases not matched to a gene: 6. Filled out from reference TRBV19 and TRBJ1-3, the complete variable domain reads DGGITQSPKYLFRKEGQNVTLSCEQNLNHDAMYWYRQDPGQGLRLIYYSQIVNDFQKGDIAEGYSVSREKKESFPLTVTSAQKNPTAFYLCASTLTGVGNTIYFGEGSWLTVV.

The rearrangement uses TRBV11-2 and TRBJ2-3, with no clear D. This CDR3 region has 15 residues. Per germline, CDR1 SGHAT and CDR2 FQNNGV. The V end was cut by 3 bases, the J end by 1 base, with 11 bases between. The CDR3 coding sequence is TGTGCCAGCAGCTTCAGGACCTTTGGCACAGATACGCAGTATTTT. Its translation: CASSFRTFGTDTQYF.

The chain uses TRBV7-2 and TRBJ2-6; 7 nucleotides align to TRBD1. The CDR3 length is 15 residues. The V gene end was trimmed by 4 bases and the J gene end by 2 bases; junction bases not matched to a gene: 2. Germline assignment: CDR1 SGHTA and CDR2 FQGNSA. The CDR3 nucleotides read TGTGCCAGCAGCTACGACAGGGCTGGGGCCAACGTCCTGACTTTC. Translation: CASSYDRAGANVLTF. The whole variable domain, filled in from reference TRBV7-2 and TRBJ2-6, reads GAGVSQSPSNKVTEKGKDVELRCDPISGHTALYWYRQSLGQGLEFLIYFQGNSAPDKSGLPSDRFSAERTGGSVSTLTIQRTQQEDSAVYLCASSYDRAGANVLTFGAGSRLTVL.

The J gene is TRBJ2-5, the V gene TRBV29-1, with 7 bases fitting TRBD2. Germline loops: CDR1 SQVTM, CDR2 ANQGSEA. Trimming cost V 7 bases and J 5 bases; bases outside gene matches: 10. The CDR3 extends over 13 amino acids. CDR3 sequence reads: CSARGDPGETQYF. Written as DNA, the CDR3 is TGCAGCGCCCGGGGGGATCCAGGGGAGACCCAGTACTTC.

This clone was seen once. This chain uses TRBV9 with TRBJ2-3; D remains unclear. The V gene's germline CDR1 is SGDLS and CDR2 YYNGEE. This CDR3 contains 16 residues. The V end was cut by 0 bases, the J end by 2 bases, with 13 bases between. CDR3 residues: CASSVAVLQFTDTQYF. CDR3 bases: TGTGCCAGCAGCGTAGCTGTCTTACAATTCACAGATACGCAGTATTTT.

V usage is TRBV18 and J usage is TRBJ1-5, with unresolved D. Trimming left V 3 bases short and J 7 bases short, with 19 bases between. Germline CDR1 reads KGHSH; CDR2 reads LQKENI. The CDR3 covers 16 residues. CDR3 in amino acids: CASSPPSLGRQQPQHF. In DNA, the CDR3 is TGTGCCAGCTCACCCCCTTCTTTAGGTCGGCAGCAGCCCCAGCATTTT.

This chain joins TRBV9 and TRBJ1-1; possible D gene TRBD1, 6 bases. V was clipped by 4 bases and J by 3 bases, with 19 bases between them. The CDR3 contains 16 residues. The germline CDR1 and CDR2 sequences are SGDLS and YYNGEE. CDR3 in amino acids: CASSPGWGRLDTEAFF. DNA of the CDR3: TGTGCCAGCAGCCCGGGCTGGGGGCGCTTAGACACTGAAGCTTTCTTT.

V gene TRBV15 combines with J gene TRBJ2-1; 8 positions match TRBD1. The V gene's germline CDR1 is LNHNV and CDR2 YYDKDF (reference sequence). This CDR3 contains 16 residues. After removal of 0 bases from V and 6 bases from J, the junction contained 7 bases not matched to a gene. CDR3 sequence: CATSRERRTGPNEQFF. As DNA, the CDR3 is TGTGCCACCAGCAGAGAAAGACGGACAGGGCCCAATGAGCAGTTCTTC. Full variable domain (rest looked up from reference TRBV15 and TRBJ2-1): DAMVIQNPRYQVTQFGKPVTLSCSQTLNHNVMYWYQQKSSQAPKLLFHYYDKDFNNEADTPDNFQSRRPNTSFCFLDIRSPGLGDTAMYLCATSRERRTGPNEQFFGPGTRLTVL.

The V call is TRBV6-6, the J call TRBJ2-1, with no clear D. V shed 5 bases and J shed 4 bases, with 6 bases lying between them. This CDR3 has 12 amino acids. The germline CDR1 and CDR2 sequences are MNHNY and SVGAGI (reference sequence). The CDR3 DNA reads TGTGCCAGCAGTCCCTTTTACAATGAGCAGTTCTTC. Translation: CASSPFYNEQFF.

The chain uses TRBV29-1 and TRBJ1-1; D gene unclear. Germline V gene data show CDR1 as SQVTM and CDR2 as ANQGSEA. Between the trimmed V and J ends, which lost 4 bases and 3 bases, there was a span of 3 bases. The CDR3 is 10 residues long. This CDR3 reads CSVGHTEAFF. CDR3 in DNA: TGCAGCGTTGGCCACACTGAAGCTTTCTTT.

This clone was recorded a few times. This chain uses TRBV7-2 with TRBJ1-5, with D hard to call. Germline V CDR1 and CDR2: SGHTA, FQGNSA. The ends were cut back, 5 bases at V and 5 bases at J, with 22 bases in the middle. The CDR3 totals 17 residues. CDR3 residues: CASSPDAVQVGDQPQHF. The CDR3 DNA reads TGTGCCAGCAGCCCCGATGCAGTGCAAGTAGGAGATCAGCCCCAGCATTTT.

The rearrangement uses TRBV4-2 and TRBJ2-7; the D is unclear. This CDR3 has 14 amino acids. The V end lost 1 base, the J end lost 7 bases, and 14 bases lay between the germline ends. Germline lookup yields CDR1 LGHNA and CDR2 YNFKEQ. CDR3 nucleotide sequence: TGTGCCAGCAGCCAAGTCTACCCCTCCGGAGAGCAGTACTTC. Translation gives CASSQVYPSGEQYF.

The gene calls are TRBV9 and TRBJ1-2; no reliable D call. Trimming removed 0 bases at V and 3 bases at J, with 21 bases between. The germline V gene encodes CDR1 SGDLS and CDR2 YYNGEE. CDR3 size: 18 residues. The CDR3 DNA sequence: TGTGCCAGCAGCGTAGCTTCCACTGATTACCTGGGATACTATGGCTACACCTTC. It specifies CASSVASTDYLGYYGYTF. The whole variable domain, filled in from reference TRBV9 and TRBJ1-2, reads DSGVTQTPKHLITATGQRVTLRCSPRSGDLSVYWYQQSLDQGLQFLIQYYNGEERAKGNILERFSAQQFPDLHSELNLSSLELGDSALYFCASSVASTDYLGYYGYTFGSGTRLTVV.

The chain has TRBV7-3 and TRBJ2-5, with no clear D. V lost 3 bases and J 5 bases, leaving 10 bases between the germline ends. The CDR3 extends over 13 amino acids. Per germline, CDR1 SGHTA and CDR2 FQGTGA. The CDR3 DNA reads TGTGCCAGCAGCTTCAACATTCGGGAGACCCAGTACTTC. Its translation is CASSFNIRETQYF.

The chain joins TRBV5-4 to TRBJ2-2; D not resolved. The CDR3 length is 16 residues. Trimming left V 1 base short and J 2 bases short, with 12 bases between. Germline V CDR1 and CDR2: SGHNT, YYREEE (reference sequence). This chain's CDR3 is CASSLNSAFNTGELFF. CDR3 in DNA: TGTGCCAGCAGCTTGAACAGTGCCTTCAACACCGGGGAGCTGTTTTTT.

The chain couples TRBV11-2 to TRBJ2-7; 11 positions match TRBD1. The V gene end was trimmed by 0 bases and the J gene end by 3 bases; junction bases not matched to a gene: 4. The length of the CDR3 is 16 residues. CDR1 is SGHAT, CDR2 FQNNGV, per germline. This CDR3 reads CASSLDIGTGGYEQYF. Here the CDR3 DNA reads TGTGCCAGCAGCTTAGACATCGGGACAGGGGGCTACGAGCAGTACTTC.

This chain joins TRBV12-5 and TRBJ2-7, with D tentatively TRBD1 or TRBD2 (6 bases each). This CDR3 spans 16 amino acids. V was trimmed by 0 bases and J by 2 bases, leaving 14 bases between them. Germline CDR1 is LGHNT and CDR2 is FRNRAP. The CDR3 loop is CASGLVRGPGTYEQYF. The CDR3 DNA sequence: TGTGCTAGTGGTTTGGTACGGGGGCCGGGAACCTACGAGCAGTACTTC.

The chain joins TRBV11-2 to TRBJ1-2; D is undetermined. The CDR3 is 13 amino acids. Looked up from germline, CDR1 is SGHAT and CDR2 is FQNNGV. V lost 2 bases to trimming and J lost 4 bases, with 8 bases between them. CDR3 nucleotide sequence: TGTGCCAGCAGCTTAAGTCAGATCTATGGCTACACCTTC. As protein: CASSLSQIYGYTF.

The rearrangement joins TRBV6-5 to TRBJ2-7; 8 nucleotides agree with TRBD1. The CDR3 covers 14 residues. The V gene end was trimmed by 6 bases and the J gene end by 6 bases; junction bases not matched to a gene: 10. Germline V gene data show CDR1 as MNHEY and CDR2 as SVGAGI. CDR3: CASRHQRTGGEQYF. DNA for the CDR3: TGTGCCAGCAGACACCAACGAACAGGGGGCGAGCAGTACTTC.